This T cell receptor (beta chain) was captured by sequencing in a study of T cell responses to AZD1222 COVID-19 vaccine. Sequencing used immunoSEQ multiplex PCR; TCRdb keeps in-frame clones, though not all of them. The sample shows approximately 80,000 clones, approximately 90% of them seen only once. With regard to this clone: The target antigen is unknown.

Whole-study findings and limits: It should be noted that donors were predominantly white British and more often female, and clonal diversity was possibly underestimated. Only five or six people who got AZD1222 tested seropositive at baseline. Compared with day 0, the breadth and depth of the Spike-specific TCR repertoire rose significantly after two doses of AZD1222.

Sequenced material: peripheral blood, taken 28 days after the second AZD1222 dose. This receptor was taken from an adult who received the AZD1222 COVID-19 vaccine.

This CDR3 is CASSLDRTSNYGYTF. CDR3 in DNA: TGTGCCAGCAGTCTTGACAGGACTTCTAACTATGGCTACACCTTC. The chain recombines TRBV27 with TRBJ1-2; tentatively, D is TRBD1 (6 bases). The germline CDR1 and CDR2 sequences are MNHEY and SMNVEV (reference sequence). The ends were cut back, 5 bases at V and 0 bases at J, with 13 bases in the middle. The CDR3 is made up of 15 amino acids.